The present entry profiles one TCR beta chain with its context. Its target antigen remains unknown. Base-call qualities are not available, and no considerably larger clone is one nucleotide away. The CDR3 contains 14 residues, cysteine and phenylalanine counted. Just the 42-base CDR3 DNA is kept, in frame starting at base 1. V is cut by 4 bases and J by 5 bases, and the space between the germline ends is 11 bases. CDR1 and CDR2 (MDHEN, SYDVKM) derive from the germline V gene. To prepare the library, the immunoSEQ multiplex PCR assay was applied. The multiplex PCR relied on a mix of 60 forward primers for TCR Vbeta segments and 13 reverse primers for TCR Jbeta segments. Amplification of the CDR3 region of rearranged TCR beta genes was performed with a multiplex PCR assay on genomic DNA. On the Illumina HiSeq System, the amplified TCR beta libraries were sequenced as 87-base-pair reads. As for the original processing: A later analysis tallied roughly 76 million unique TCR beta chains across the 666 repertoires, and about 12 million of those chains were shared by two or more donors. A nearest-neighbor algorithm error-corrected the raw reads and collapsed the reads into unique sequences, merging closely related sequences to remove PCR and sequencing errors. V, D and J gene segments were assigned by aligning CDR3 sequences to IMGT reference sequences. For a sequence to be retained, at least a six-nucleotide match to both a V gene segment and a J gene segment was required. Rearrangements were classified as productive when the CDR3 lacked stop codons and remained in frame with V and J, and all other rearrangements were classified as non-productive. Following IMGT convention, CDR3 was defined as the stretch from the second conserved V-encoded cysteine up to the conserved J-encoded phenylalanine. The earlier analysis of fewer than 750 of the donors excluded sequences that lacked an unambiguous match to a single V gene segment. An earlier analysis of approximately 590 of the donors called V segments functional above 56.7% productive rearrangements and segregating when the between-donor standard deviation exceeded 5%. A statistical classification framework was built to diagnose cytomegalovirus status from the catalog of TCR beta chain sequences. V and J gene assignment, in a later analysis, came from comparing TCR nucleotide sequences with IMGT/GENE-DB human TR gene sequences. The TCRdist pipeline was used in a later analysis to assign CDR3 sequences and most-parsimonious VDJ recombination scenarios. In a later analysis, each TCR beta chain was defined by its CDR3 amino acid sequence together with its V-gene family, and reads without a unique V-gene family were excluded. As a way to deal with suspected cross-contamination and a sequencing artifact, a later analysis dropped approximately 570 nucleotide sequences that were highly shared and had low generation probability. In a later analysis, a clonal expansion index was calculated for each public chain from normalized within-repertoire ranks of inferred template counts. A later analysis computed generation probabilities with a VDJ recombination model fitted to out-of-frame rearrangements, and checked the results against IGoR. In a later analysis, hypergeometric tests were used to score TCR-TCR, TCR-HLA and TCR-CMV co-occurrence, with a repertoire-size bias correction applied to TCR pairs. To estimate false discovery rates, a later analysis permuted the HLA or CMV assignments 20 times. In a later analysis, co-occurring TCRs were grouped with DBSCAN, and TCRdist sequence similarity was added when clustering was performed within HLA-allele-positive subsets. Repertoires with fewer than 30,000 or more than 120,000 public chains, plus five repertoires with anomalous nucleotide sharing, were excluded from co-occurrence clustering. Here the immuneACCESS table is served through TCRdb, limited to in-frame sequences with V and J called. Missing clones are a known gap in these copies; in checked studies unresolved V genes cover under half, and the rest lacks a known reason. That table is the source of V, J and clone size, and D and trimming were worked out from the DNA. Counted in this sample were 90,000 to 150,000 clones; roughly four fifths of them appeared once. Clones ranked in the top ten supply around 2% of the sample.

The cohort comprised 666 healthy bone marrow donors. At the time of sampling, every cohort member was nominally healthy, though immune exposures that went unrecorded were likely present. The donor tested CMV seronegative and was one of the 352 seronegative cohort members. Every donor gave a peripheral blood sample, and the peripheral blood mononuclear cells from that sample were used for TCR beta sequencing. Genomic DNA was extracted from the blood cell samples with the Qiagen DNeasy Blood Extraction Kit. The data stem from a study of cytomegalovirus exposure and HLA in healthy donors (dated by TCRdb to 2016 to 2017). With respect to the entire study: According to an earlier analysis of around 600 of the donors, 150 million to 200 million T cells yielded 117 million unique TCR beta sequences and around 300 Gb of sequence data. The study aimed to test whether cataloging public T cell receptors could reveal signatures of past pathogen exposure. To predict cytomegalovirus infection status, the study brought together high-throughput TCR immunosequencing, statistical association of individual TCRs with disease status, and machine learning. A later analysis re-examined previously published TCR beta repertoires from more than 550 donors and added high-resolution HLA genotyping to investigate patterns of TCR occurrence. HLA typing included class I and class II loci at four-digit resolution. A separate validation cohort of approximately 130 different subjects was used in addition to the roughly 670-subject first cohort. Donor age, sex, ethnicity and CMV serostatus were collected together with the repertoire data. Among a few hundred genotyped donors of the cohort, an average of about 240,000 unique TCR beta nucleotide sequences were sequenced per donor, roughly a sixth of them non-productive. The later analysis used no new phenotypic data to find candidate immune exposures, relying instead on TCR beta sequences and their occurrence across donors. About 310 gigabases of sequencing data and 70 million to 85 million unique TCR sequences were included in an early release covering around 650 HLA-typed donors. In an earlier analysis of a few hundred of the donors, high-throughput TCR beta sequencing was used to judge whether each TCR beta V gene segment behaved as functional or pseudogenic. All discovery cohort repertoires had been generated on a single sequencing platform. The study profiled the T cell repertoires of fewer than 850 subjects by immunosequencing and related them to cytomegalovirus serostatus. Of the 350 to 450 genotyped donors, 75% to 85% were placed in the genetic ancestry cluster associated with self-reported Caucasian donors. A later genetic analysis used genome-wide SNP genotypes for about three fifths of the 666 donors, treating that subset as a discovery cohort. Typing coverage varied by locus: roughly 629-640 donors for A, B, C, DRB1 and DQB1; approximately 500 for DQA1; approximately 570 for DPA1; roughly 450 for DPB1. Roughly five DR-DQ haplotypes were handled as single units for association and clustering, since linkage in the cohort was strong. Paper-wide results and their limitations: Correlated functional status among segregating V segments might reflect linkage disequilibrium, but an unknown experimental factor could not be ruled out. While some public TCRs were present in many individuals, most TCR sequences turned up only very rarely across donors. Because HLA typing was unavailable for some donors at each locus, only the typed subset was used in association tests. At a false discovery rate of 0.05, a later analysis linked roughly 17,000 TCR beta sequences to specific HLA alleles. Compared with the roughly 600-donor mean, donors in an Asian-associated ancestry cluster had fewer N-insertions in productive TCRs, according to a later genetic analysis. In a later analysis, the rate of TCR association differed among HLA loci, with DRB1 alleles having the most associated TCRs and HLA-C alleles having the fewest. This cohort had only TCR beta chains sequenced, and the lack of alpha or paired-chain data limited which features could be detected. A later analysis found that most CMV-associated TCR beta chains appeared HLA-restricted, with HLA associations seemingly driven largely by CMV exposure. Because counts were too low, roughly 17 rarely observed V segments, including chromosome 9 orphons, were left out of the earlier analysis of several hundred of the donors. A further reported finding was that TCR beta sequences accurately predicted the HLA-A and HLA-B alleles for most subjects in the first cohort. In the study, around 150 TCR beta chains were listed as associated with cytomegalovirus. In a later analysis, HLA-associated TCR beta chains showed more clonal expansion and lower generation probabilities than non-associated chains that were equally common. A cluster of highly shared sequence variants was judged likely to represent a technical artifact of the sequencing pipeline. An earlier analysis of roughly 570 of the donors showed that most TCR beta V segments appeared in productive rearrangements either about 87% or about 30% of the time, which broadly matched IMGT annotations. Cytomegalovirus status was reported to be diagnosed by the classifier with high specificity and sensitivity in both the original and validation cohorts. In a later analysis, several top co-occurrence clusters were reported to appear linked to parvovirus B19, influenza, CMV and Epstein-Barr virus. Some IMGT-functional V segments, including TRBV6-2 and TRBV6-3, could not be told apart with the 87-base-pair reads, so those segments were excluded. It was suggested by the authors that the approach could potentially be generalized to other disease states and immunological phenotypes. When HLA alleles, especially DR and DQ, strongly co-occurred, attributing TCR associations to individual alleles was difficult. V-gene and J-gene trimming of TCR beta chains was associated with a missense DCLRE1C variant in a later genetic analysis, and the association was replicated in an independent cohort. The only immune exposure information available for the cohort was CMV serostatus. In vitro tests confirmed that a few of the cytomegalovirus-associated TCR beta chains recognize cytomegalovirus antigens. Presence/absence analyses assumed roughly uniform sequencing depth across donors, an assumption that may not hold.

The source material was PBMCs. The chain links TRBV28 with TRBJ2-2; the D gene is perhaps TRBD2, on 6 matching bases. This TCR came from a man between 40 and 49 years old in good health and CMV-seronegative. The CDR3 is CASSSGLFTGELFF. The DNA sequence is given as TGTGCCAGCAGTTCGGGACTTTTTACCGGGGAGCTGTTTTTT.